This T cell receptor beta chain derives from a study of T cells in Graves' hyperthyroidism and ophthalmopathy. Study-level results: A 13 V-J model separated ophthalmopathy from stable hyperthyroidism.

V shed 4 bases and J 4 bases; nucleotides not matched to a gene: 7. Germline assignment: CDR1 SGHAT and CDR2 FQDESV (reference sequence). The CDR3 loop spans 15 amino acids. Note on this clonotype: The antigen remains unidentified.

Graves' hyperthyroidism was deemed stable given no ophthalmopathy progression within 18 months. Those patients with uncontrolled infection, other autoimmune disease, pregnancy or lactation were excluded. The TCR beta CDR3 regions underwent amplification using RNA transcripts as the source. First-round RT-PCR with HTBI primers amplified the TCR CDR3 region. TCRdb re-called the multiplex PCR reads with MiXCR, one entry per CDR3 protein. Here the sample spans about 560,000 distinct CDR3 sequences, more than 45% being singletons. The receptor's source is a woman aged 18-35 years with Graves' hyperthyroidism. Material for sequencing was peripheral blood or thyroid tissue (not recorded which). The chain joins TRBV11-1 to TRBJ2-5; 9 bases line up with TRBD1. The CDR3 DNA sequence: TGTGCCAGCAGCTCAAAAGGACAGGGGAGAGAGACCCAGTACTTC. Encoded protein: CASSSKGQGRETQYF.